This TCR beta chain was sequenced during a study of OX40 agonist ivuxolimab in advanced cancers. Study-wide background: Every 2 weeks, patients got intravenous ivuxolimab at one of six dose levels (0.01-10 mg/kg). Melanoma, hepatocellular carcinoma, head and neck or renal cell cancer occurred in dose-escalation patients.

The study, taken as a whole, reports: At 0.1 to 3.0 mg/kg, CD4+ and CD8+ blood T cells expanded clonally by week 6. Normalized expansion of T-cell clones was also low for some nonresponders.

CDR1 and CDR2 from the germline V gene are SGHDN and FVKESK. V lost 0 bases to trimming and J lost 3 bases, with 12 bases between them. This CDR3 is 15 amino acids long. Regarding this clone: Its antigen is unidentified.

Clones were read by immunoSEQ multiplex PCR, and TCRdb kept only the in-frame ones, dropping some. The data contain roughly 15,000 clones, more than 75% of them singletons. The sequencing here drew on CD4+ or CD8+ T cells sorted from blood, taken in a trial of the OX40 agonist ivuxolimab. The rearrangement uses TRBV14 and TRBJ2-7, with a possible D match to TRBD1 (6 bases). This TCR was sampled from an adult with an advanced solid tumor such as melanoma, head and neck, liver or kidney cancer. In DNA, the CDR3 is TGTGCCAGCAGCCAAGACAGGGGAAAGAGCTACGAGCAGTACTTC. The encoded protein is CASSQDRGKSYEQYF.